Sequencing of this T cell receptor beta chain was carried out in a study of blood T cell repertoires in COVID-19. Trimming took 9 bases from V and 4 from J; bases not matched to a gene: 21. Germline CDR1 and CDR2: SGDLS and YYNGEE. This CDR3 comprises 20 residues. The assay was immunoSEQ multiplex PCR, and TCRdb's table has in-frame clones only and misses some. This sample has 48,000 or so clones, with about 84% found just once. Sample: peripheral blood. The clonotype was recovered from a woman aged 60-75 years with acute or convalescent COVID-19. The chain links TRBV9 to TRBJ2-5; 16 nucleotides match TRBD2. The CDR3 sequence is CANHKSQGGGTSGGGETQYF. The CDR3 bases are TGTGCCAACCATAAGTCCCAGGGTGGAGGGACTAGCGGGGGGGGAGAGACCCAGTACTTC.